These 20 T cell receptor beta chains were all obtained from the same sample, sequenced in a study of OX40 agonist ivuxolimab in advanced cancers. Generated by immunoSEQ multiplex PCR, the TCRdb table keeps only in-frame clones and is missing some. The profile shows about 94,000 clones, roughly 91% of them singletons. The sample in question was CD4+ or CD8+ T cells sorted from blood, obtained in a trial of the OX40 agonist ivuxolimab. These receptors were taken from an adult with an advanced solid tumor such as melanoma, head and neck, liver or kidney cancer.

This chain links TRBV7-9 with TRBJ1-5, with D unclear. The CDR3 has 14 residues. V was cut by 5 bases and J by 0 bases, with 8 bases left in between. Germline V gives CDR1 SEHNR, CDR2 FQNEAQ (reference sequence). The CDR3 sequence is CASSQTNSNQPQHF. The CDR3 DNA follows: TGTGCCAGCAGCCAGACAAATAGCAATCAGCCCCAGCATTTT.

The chain carries TRBV18 and TRBJ2-7; tentative D call: TRBD1 (5 bases). The V gene's germline CDR1 is KGHSH and CDR2 LQKENI. This CDR3 comprises 13 residues. The V and J ends lost 6 bases and 9 bases respectively, with 18 bases between them. The DNA for the CDR3 is TGTGCCAGCTCTACAGGAAGAGCCCCCGGGCAGTACTTC. This translates into CASSTGRAPGQYF.

The chain employs TRBV14 and TRBJ1-1; D is undetermined. Germline values: CDR1 SGHDN, CDR2 FVKESK. This CDR3 is 14 amino acids long. Deletions cut 4 bases from V and 4 bases from J, with 13 bases between. The chain's CDR3 is CASSLSARSTEAFF. CDR3 coding DNA: TGTGCCAGCAGCCTCTCAGCCCGCAGCACTGAAGCTTTCTTT.

The chain recombines TRBV11-3 with TRBJ2-5; TRBD1 is a possible D gene (6 bases). CDR3 length equals 12 residues. V was shortened by 5 bases and J by 4 bases, with 8 bases between the two germline ends. Per germline, CDR1 SGHNT and CDR2 YENEEA. The CDR3 bases are TGTGCCAGCAGCCTCAGGGGAGAGACCCAGTACTTC. This gives the protein CASSLRGETQYF.

The J gene is TRBJ2-3, the V gene TRBV11-2; 8 positions match TRBD1. Trimming cost V 5 bases and J 2 bases; bases outside gene matches: 6. This CDR3 is built from 15 residues. Germline lookup yields CDR1 SGHAT and CDR2 FQNNGV. The CDR3 DNA is TGTGCCAGCAGCCCCAGACAGGGGATCACAGATACGCAGTATTTT. It encodes CASSPRQGITDTQYF. The complete variable domain, with remaining parts taken from reference TRBV11-2 and TRBJ2-3, reads EAGVAQSPRYKIIEKRQSVAFWCNPISGHATLYWYQQILGQGPKLLIQFQNNGVVDDSQLPKDRFSAERLKGVDSTLKIQPAKLEDSAVYLCASSPRQGITDTQYFGPGTRLTVL.

This clone has a single count. J is TRBJ2-7 and V is TRBV5-6, with D tentatively TRBD1 (5 bases). The CDR3 totals 13 residues. Between the trimmed V and J ends, which lost 7 bases and 5 bases, there was a span of 16 bases. In germline, CDR1 is SGHDT, CDR2 YYEEEE. CDR3 residues: CASLGQGDDEQYF. The CDR3 nucleotides are TGTGCCAGCTTGGGGCAGGGTGACGACGAGCAGTACTTC.

This chain joins TRBV19 and TRBJ1-1, with D perhaps matching TRBD1 (6 bases). Trimming removed 6 bases at V and 1 base at J, with 15 bases between. There are 15 residues in the CDR3. Germline V CDR1 and CDR2: LNHDA, SQIVND (reference sequence). The CDR3 DNA sequence: TGTGCCAGTAGCCCACAGGGTATGGGGAACACTGAAGCTTTCTTT. Encoded protein: CASSPQGMGNTEAFF.

This sequence joins TRBV29-1 and TRBJ1-1; 8 bases align to TRBD1. Germline V gene data show CDR1 as SQVTM and CDR2 as ANQGSEA. This CDR3 comprises 13 residues. DNA of the CDR3: TGCAGTTGCGCTACAGGGGGGAACACTGAAGCTTTCTTT. It is translated as CSCATGGNTEAFF.

This rearrangement joins TRBV5-1 to TRBJ2-7; D is unresolved. V dropped 5 bases and J dropped 4 bases, with 10 bases sitting between them. Germline V gene lookup returns CDR1 SGHRS and CDR2 YFSETQ. CDR3 length: 12 amino acids. The CDR3 spells CASSPVGYEQYF. CDR3 DNA sequence: TGCGCCAGCAGTCCCGTGGGTTACGAGCAGTACTTC.

The chain employs TRBV9 and TRBJ2-7; D is unresolved. Germline assignment: CDR1 SGDLS and CDR2 YYNGEE. This CDR3 has 13 amino acids. Trimming pared 1 base from V and 6 bases from J, leaving 11 bases between. The CDR3 DNA sequence: TGTGCCAGCAGCGTAACGCGAGACGGCGAGCAGTACTTC. As protein: CASSVTRDGEQYF.

V is TRBV5-1 and J is TRBJ2-5; TRBD1 aligns across 9 bases. Unmatched junction bases numbered 2, after V lost 0 bases and J lost 5 bases. This CDR3 has 14 amino acids. From germline, CDR1 is SGHRS and CDR2 YFSETQ. CDR3 sequence reads: CASSLAGQGETQYF. For the CDR3, the DNA is TGCGCCAGCAGCTTGGCCGGACAGGGGGAGACCCAGTACTTC.

V and J are TRBV19 and TRBJ2-2; D gene uncertain. Germline CDR1 LNHDA, CDR2 SQIVND (reference sequence). Trimming stripped 9 bases from V and 3 bases from J, with 17 bases between. The CDR3 spans 15 residues. The CDR3 is CASKQQMLYTGELFF. The CDR3 DNA reads as TGTGCCAGCAAGCAACAGATGCTCTACACCGGGGAGCTGTTTTTT.

This chain connects TRBV6-5 to TRBJ1-4, with a tentative D call TRBD1 (6 bases). V was pared by 7 bases and J by 8 bases, with 20 bases between. The length of the CDR3 is 15 residues. Looked up from germline, CDR1 is MNHEY and CDR2 is SVGAGI. In nucleotides, the CDR3 is TGTGCCAGCAATCTTATCCCCGGGACACCCGAAAAACTGTTTTTT. Encoded protein: CASNLIPGTPEKLFF.

This clone occurred a few times. In DNA, the CDR3 is TGTGCCAGTAGTACTACGGGACAGGGGGCCTACGAGCAGTACTTC. Translation gives CASSTTGQGAYEQYF. V and J are TRBV19 and TRBJ2-7, with 11 positions matching TRBD1. Trimming took 4 bases from V and 2 from J; bases not matched to a gene: 4. This CDR3 has 15 amino acids. The germline gives CDR1 LNHDA, CDR2 SQIVND (reference sequence).

The V call is TRBV4-3, the J call TRBJ2-5; D is perhaps TRBD2 (6 bases). In germline, CDR1 is LGHNA, CDR2 YSLEER. The CDR3 loop spans 13 amino acids. The V end was cut by 0 bases, the J end by 7 bases, with 9 bases between. The CDR3 loop reads CASSQDLGGTQYF. As DNA, the CDR3 is TGCGCCAGCAGCCAAGATCTCGGGGGGACCCAGTACTTC.

The J gene is TRBJ2-7, the V gene TRBV14; D gene uncertain. The CDR3 contains 12 residues. The germline V gene encodes CDR1 SGHDN and CDR2 FVKESK. V was trimmed by 4 bases and J by 0 bases, leaving 4 bases between them. This CDR3 reads CASSLSSYEQYF. Written as DNA, the CDR3 is TGTGCCAGCAGCCTTAGCTCCTACGAGCAGTACTTC.

The rearrangement links TRBV6-5 to TRBJ1-1, with TRBD1 matching 7 bases. V was pared by 5 bases and J by 5 bases, with 11 bases of the junction left unmatched. The CDR3 spans 15 residues. In germline, CDR1 is MNHEY, CDR2 SVGAGI. The DNA of the CDR3 is TGTGCCAGCAGTACTAAGAGACAGGGAGGGACTGAAGCTTTCTTT. Amino acid sequence: CASSTKRQGGTEAFF.

This chain connects TRBV9 to TRBJ2-7, with D possibly TRBD1 on 6 matching bases. Germline CDR1 is SGDLS and CDR2 is YYNGEE. This CDR3 region has 15 residues. Deletions cut 4 bases from V and 6 bases from J, with 20 bases between. CDR3 loop: CASSPRQVPSGEQYF. In nucleotides, the CDR3 is TGTGCCAGCAGCCCAAGACAGGTCCCCTCCGGCGAGCAGTACTTC.

This sequence joins TRBV20-1 and TRBJ2-1; D unclear. Trimming left V 3 bases short and J 5 bases short, with 5 bases between. The CDR3 is made up of 11 amino acids. Germline lookup yields CDR1 DFQATT and CDR2 SNEGSKA (reference sequence). This CDR3 reads CSASGHNEQFF. The CDR3 DNA follows: TGCAGTGCTAGCGGACACAATGAGCAGTTCTTC.

The chain combines TRBV10-3 with TRBJ1-1; D possibly corresponds to TRBD1 (6 bases). The germline V and J ends were trimmed by 8 bases and 8 bases, with 18 bases remaining between them. The CDR3 length is 13 residues. Germline CDR1 ENHRY, CDR2 SYGVKD. The CDR3 DNA follows: TGTGCCATCGCTGCGGGGGCTCGTGGAGAAGCTTTCTTT. It is translated as CAIAAGARGEAFF.